A selection of T cell receptor beta chains follows, all from one sample in a study of shared clonotypes between healthy human individuals. Sequencing used immunoSEQ multiplex PCR; TCRdb keeps in-frame clones, though not all of them. Among roughly 660,000 clones listed, about nine tenths were seen once. Sequenced sample: memory CD8+ T cells from PBMCs. The receptor set was obtained from a young man in good health. Some clones in this sample may be carry-over from other donors' samples. Both conserved end residues are part of each CDR3. A D gene is named only where the DNA matches it firmly. The size entry is marked missing in some rows and otherwise reads once, few, many or a size class.

TRBJ2-3 | - | TRBV27 | TRBD1 | TGTGCCAGCAGTTTAACCGGGACAGGTCTTTCTACGCAGTATTTT | CASSLTGTGLSTQYF
TRBJ2-7 | - | TRBV21-1 | - | TGTGCCAGCAGCCCTAAGGGGGGCGCCATCTGCGAGCAGTACTTC | CASSPKGGAICEQYF
TRBJ1-2 | - | TRBV11-3 | - | TGTGCCAGCAACCGACGGGCTACTCTCTATGGCTACACCTTC | CASNRRATLYGYTF
TRBJ2-5 | - | TRBV14 | - | TGTGCCAGCAGCCAAGAAGGGGGGGGCAGGGAGACCCAGTACTTC | CASSQEGGGRETQYF
TRBJ2-7 | - | TRBV28 | - | TGTGCCAGCAGTTATATAGAAACCTACGAGCAGTACTTC | CASSYIETYEQYF
TRBJ2-1 | - | TRBV19 | - | TGTGCCACCCGGGAGAGGGGCAATGAGCAGTTCTTC | CATRERGNEQFF
TRBJ2-1 | once | TRBV19 | TRBD1 | TGTGCCAGTAGTCCGAGGACAGGAGTACGGCGGAGCTCCTACAATGAGCAGTTCTTC | CASSPRTGVRRSSYNEQFF
TRBJ2-3 | - | TRBV7-9 | - | TGTGCCAGCAGGGGAGGTAGCGGCCCCACAGATACGCAGTATTTT | CASRGGSGPTDTQYF
TRBJ2-5 | - | TRBV7-6 | - | TGTGCCAGCAAAACTGGGGACGTCGGATGGGAGACCCAGTACTTC | CASKTGDVGWETQYF
TRBJ1-2 | - | TRBV28 | TRBD1 | TGTGCCAGCAGAGGGACAGCCCTTAACTATGGCTACACCTTC | CASRGTALNYGYTF
TRBJ1-4 | once | TRBV27 | - | TGTGCCAGCAGTTCACTCGGGAGTAATGAAAAACTGTTTTTT | CASSSLGSNEKLFF
TRBJ1-1 | - | TRBV28 | - | TGTGCCAGCAGTTTAGTAGGGGATGGCTCTGAAGCTTTCTTT | CASSLVGDGSEAFF
TRBJ2-5 | - | TRBV9 | - | TGTGCCAGCAGCGTATACGGGACTCCTCCAGCAGCCCAGTACTTC | CASSVYGTPPAAQYF
TRBJ1-4 | - | TRBV27 | TRBD1 | TGTGCCAGCAGTTTTAAGCGGGACAGGGGGCCCACTAATGAAAAACTGTTTTTT | CASSFKRDRGPTNEKLFF
TRBJ2-4 | - | TRBV11-2 | TRBD1 | TGTGCCAGCAGCTTAGGGGACAGAAACATTCAGTACTTC | CASSLGDRNIQYF
TRBJ2-7 | - | TRBV11-2 | - | TGTGCCAGCAGCTTAGTTCAGGGTGCCGCCTACGAGCAGTACTTC | CASSLVQGAAYEQYF
TRBJ1-1 | few | TRBV29-1 | - | TGCAGCGTTGGGGACGGTGAAGCTTTCTTT | CSVGDGEAFF
TRBJ2-2 | - | TRBV27 | - | TGTGCCAGCAGTGATCTAGGGTACAGGGTCAACACCGGGGAGCTGTTTTTT | CASSDLGYRVNTGELFF
TRBJ1-5 | - | TRBV6-5 | - | TGTGCCAGCAGTTCCGGGGCACGAAGCAATCAGCCCCAGCATTTT | CASSSGARSNQPQHF
TRBJ1-1 | - | TRBV21-1 | - | TGTGCCAGCAGCAAAACGAGTGAAGCTTTCTTT | CASSKTSEAFF
TRBJ2-7 | few | TRBV6-1 | - | TGTGCCAGCAGTGAAGCTGTGGACTTCTACGAGCAGTACTTC | CASSEAVDFYEQYF
TRBJ1-1 | - | TRBV27 | TRBD1 | TGTGCCAGCAGTTTAGGCCAGGGGGCGGGGGGGACTGAAGCTTTCTTT | CASSLGQGAGGTEAFF
TRBJ1-2 | - | TRBV10-1 | - | TGCGCCAGCAGTGTCTCGGGCTATGGCTACACCTTC | CASSVSGYGYTF
TRBJ2-5 | - | TRBV21-1 | - | TGTGCCAGCAGCAAAGTTCTACAGGGAATCCAAGAGACCCAGTACTTC | CASSKVLQGIQETQYF
TRBJ2-7 | - | TRBV13 | TRBD1 | TGTGCCAGCAGCCATTCGGGGACAGGGGGCCTTTACGAGCAGTACTTC | CASSHSGTGGLYEQYF
TRBJ2-5 | - | TRBV2 | TRBD1 | TGTGCCAGTCTACCCGGGACAGGGGTAGAGACCCAGTACTTC | CASLPGTGVETQYF
TRBJ1-2 | few | TRBV29-1 | TRBD1 | TGCAGCGTTGAAGGCACAGGGGCGCTCCTCCCTAACTATGGCTACACCTTC | CSVEGTGALLPNYGYTF
TRBJ1-2 | - | TRBV30 | - | TGTGCCTGGAGTGTACTTCAACGGGCAGTCTATGGCTACACCTTC | CAWSVLQRAVYGYTF
TRBJ1-1 | - | TRBV5-8 | - | TGTGCCAGCAGCTTGGCAGGAGCGCTTGAAGCTTTCTTT | CASSLAGALEAFF
TRBJ2-3 | - | TRBV15 | - | TGTGCCACCAGCAGAGCCGGGACTCTCACAGATACGCAGTATTTT | CATSRAGTLTDTQYF
TRBJ2-3 | once | TRBV5-1 | - | TGCGCCAGCAGCTTGAGGGGACATACAGATACGCAGTATTTT | CASSLRGHTDTQYF
TRBJ2-4 | - | TRBV13 | - | TGTGCCAGCAGCTCACAGGGTGCCAAAAACATTCAGTACTTC | CASSSQGAKNIQYF
TRBJ1-1 | - | TRBV19 | TRBD1 | TGTGCCAGTAGTGAGATGACAGGGCTTGAAGCTTTCTTT | CASSEMTGLEAFF
TRBJ1-4 | once | TRBV4-3 | - | TGCGCCAGCAGCCAAGATCGCAGGTCTAATGAAAAACTGTTTTTT | CASSQDRRSNEKLFF
TRBJ2-7 | - | TRBV6-1 | - | TGTGCCAGCAGTGAAATGGGCCCAGCCTACGAGCAGTACTTC | CASSEMGPAYEQYF
TRBJ1-4 | - | TRBV14 | - | TGTGCCAGCAGCCAAGATCTGCGAGGTAAACTGTTTTTT | CASSQDLRGKLFF
TRBJ2-1 | - | TRBV4-1 | - | TGCGCCAGCAGCCCGCGACGTCCTAGGAGGGAGGCCTACAATGAGCAGTTCTTC | CASSPRRPRREAYNEQFF
TRBJ1-1 | - | TRBV5-6 | TRBD1 | TGTGCCAGCAGCCATACAGGGGCTGAAGCTTTCTTT | CASSHTGAEAFF
TRBJ2-7 | - | TRBV27 | - | TGTGCCAGCAGTTTGGCCCGCGGATCCTACGAGCAGTACTTC | CASSLARGSYEQYF
TRBJ2-2 | - | TRBV27 | TRBD2 | TGTGCCAGCAGTCCGCTGGGGACTAGCGGGAGTACCGGGGAGCTGTTTTTT | CASSPLGTSGSTGELFF
TRBJ1-2 | - | TRBV5-1 | TRBD1 | TGCGCCAGCAGCTTGGTTGGGACAGCTAACTATGGCTACACCTTC | CASSLVGTANYGYTF
TRBJ2-1 | - | TRBV14 | - | TGTGCCAGCAGCCATAGGGCGGGCAATGAGCAGTTCTTC | CASSHRAGNEQFF
TRBJ2-1 | - | TRBV5-6 | - | TGTGCCAGCAGCTTGCGGGCTAGCAAGGGGAATGAGCAGTTCTTC | CASSLRASKGNEQFF
TRBJ1-2 | once | TRBV7-9 | TRBD1 | TGTGCCAGCAGCTCAATCGGGACAGAGCACCCGTATTATAACTATGGCTACACCTTC | CASSSIGTEHPYYNYGYTF
TRBJ2-2 | - | TRBV6-5 | - | TGTGCCAGCAGCCTCCTCACCGGGGAGCTGTTTTTT | CASSLLTGELFF
TRBJ2-2 | - | TRBV5-4 | - | TGTGCCAGCAGCTTGGGTGCGGGGCCCACCGGGGAGCTGTTTTTT | CASSLGAGPTGELFF
TRBJ2-7 | - | TRBV11-2 | - | TGTGCCAGCAGCTTAATCCCCGGAAACGAGCAGTACTTC | CASSLIPGNEQYF
TRBJ2-2 | once | TRBV7-9 | TRBD1 | TGTGCCAGCAGCTCCACTAGCACAGGGGGAGCCGGGGAGCTGTTTTTT | CASSSTSTGGAGELFF
TRBJ2-5 | - | TRBV7-8 | TRBD1 | TGTGCCAGCAGCGCGGACAGGGGAGAGACCCAGTACTTC | CASSADRGETQYF
TRBJ2-3 | - | TRBV10-3 | - | TGTGCCATCAGTGAGTCGTTGAGAAGGACAGATACGCAGTATTTT | CAISESLRRTDTQYF
TRBJ2-1 | once | TRBV7-9 | TRBD2 | TGTGCCAGCAGCGAACTAGCGGGGTACAATGAGCAGTTCTTC | CASSELAGYNEQFF
TRBJ2-2 | - | TRBV25-1 | - | TGTGCCAGCACACACGGTGCCGGGGAGCTGTTTTTT | CASTHGAGELFF
TRBJ1-5 | - | TRBV7-2 | - | TGTGCCAGCAGCGAGTCAGGGCAGCCCCAGCATTTT | CASSESGQPQHF
TRBJ2-7 | - | TRBV2 | - | TGTGCCTCTCGGGGGCGGGAGACCTACGAGCAGTACTTC | CASRGRETYEQYF
TRBJ1-2 | once | TRBV9 | TRBD1 | TGTGCCAGCAGCGCAGATACTACAGGGGGCGTATTTCCCTCTGGCTACACCTTC | CASSADTTGGVFPSGYTF
TRBJ2-1 | many | TRBV10-3 | - | TGTGCCATCAGTGAGTCGGCAGCGGGTCAGTACAATGAGCAGTTCTTC | CAISESAAGQYNEQFF
TRBJ1-1 | - | TRBV4-3 | - | TGCGCCAGCAGCCAAGGTGCTCTCGAGGATATGAACACTGAAGCTTTCTTT | CASSQGALEDMNTEAFF
TRBJ2-7 | - | TRBV27 | TRBD2 | TGTGCCAGCACCACTCTGGCGGGAGGAGAAGAGCAGTACTTC | CASTTLAGGEEQYF